This TCR beta chain derives from a study of molecular identifiers for immune sequencing clone quantification. Using 10%, 30% or 50% RNA, naive CD8 libraries were derived from 20,000 to 1,000,000 sorted cells. Sorting captured naive CD8 T cells as CD8+CD4-CCR7+CD45RA+. The germline V and J ends were trimmed by 8 bases and 2 bases, with 12 bases remaining between them. The length of the CDR3 is 13 residues. This clonotype was recorded a few times. TCRdb recomputed calls from the PCR reads with MiXCR, one row per CDR3 protein. The table includes approximately 500,000 distinct CDR3 sequences, less than 30% detected once.

Sequenced: naive CD8+ T cells from blood, with Jurkat cell RNA spiked in. Documented subset: FACS-sorted CD8+CD4-CCR7+CD45RA+ naive T cells. This clonotype was obtained from a human donor in good health. Some libraries in this study had Jurkat cell RNA spiked in. The chain uses TRBV12-3 or TRBV12-4 and TRBJ1-1, with a tentative D call TRBD1 (5 bases). CDR3 sequence (DNA): TGTGCCAGCTTGGGACTCCCCAACACTGAAGCTTTCTTT. Its translation: CASLGLPNTEAFF.